What follows describes a single T cell receptor beta chain. Source study methods: The assay estimated nucleated cells by amplifying reference gene primers. Produced via immunoSEQ multiplex PCR; TCRdb's table is partial and in-frame only. V and J calls and clone size follow that table, whereas D and trimming were derived from the DNA. The table includes 280,000 or so clones, around 87% detected once. The V gene's germline CDR1 is SNHLY and CDR2 FYNNEI. The CDR3 is made up of 13 amino acids. V was pared by 3 bases and J by 5 bases, with 10 bases between. The data belong to a study of blood T cell repertoires in COVID-19. Participants were aged about 18 to 100 years from approximately 24 US areas. Clinical histories supplied by participants themselves formed the basis of cohort assignment.

Material for sequencing was PBMCs or T cells enriched from blood (not recorded which). The chain joins TRBV2 to TRBJ1-2, with D possibly matching TRBD1 (5 bases). This receptor was taken from a woman under 30 with acute COVID-19. In DNA form, the CDR3 reads TGTGCCAGCAGTGAGGATACAGGATATGGCTACACCTTC. The encoded protein is CASSEDTGYGYTF. Full variable domain (missing parts from reference TRBV2 and TRBJ1-2): EPEVTQTPSHQVTQMGQEVILRCVPISNHLYFYWYRQILGQKVEFLVSFYNNEISEKSEIFDDQFSVERPDGSNFTLKIRSTKLEDSAMYFCASSEDTGYGYTFGSGTRLTVV.